This TCR beta chain was recorded in a study of beta chain features in type 1 diabetes. Study conclusions and caveats: PCR may have favored shorter templates equally in patients and controls.

Since all of the isolated RNA was reverse transcribed, expressed TCRB transcripts were what got sequenced. Generated by immunoSEQ multiplex PCR, the TCRdb table keeps only in-frame clones and is missing some. The data show a few hundred thousand clones, roughly 15% seen once. Only a few counts were recorded for this clone. The antigen is unknown. The receptor was derived from a woman in her late teens or twenties in good health. Sequenced sample: naive CD4+ T cells from blood.

The CDR3: CASSPDRGRSDTQYF. The DNA of the CDR3 is TGTGCCAGCAGCCCGGACAGGGGAAGATCAGATACGCAGTATTTT. The V and J genes are TRBV7-9 and TRBJ2-3; 9 bases line up with TRBD1. CDR1 and CDR2 (germline): SEHNR, FQNEAQ (reference sequence). The CDR3 has 15 residues. Trimming took 5 bases from V and 4 from J; bases not matched to a gene: 7.